This record concerns one TCR beta chain sequence. A much more abundant neighbour one base away suggests this may be a read error. No cell sorting was done before RNA was extracted from the tissue. This non-tumor lung sample came from over 3 cm beyond the tumor edge. The data originate from a study of tumor and adjacent non-tumor tissue in lung cancer. About the research overall: Each sample yielded 3.5 million to 5 million productive TCRbeta reads on average.

The library came from three nested PCR rounds adapted from ARM-PCR protocols. MiXCR, applied by TCRdb to the multiplex PCR reads, yields one record per CDR3 protein. The sample yields 70,000 to 90,000 distinct CDR3 sequences, around 65% seen once. Germline assignment: CDR1 SGHVS and CDR2 FQNEAQ. The CDR3 runs 18 residues. Trimming cost V 2 bases and J 7 bases, with 23 bases left between them. The TCR was taken from a woman aged 45 to 65 with non-small cell lung cancer. The gene calls are TRBV7-8 and TRBJ1-4; no reliable D call. The source material was distant non-tumor lung tissue. CDR3 nucleotides: TGTGCCAGCAGCTTAACTATGCCCCTCTTCAAGGCGGGTGAAAAACTGTTTTTT. This encodes CASSLTMPLFKAGEKLFF.